Below are 18 T cell receptor beta chains sequenced from a single sample in a study of blood T cell repertoires in COVID-19. Assay used: immunoSEQ multiplex PCR; TCRdb lists only in-frame clones, some missing. The sample yields about 220,000 clones, roughly nine tenths seen once. Material for sequencing was PBMCs or T cells enriched from blood (not recorded which). The source is a woman in her late teens or twenties in a cohort exposed to, infected with or recovered from COVID-19 (not recorded which).

V usage is TRBV19 and J usage is TRBJ2-3; maybe TRBD2 (7 bases). Trimming stripped 5 bases from V and 6 bases from J, with 15 bases between. This CDR3 has 14 residues. Germline V gene sequence: CDR1 LNHDA, CDR2 SQIVND (reference sequence). DNA of the CDR3: TGTGCCAGTAGTGTTAAGGGGGGGCCGGATACGCAGTATTTT. Protein product: CASSVKGGPDTQYF.

The rearrangement joins TRBV9 to TRBJ2-5; 7 bases agree with TRBD2. J gave up 5 bases and V 0 bases, and 7 bases lay outside the gene matches. This CDR3 has 15 amino acids. The V gene's germline CDR1 is SGDLS and CDR2 YYNGEE. The CDR3 DNA reads as TGTGCCAGCAGCGTAGTGGGCGGGAGAGGGGAGACCCAGTACTTC. Protein product: CASSVVGGRGETQYF.

The rearrangement joins TRBV7-6 to TRBJ2-3, with D perhaps TRBD2 (6 bases). This CDR3 contains 15 residues. CDR1 and CDR2 from the germline V gene are SGHVS and FNYEAQ. V lost 4 bases, J lost 3 bases, and 14 bases lay in between. CDR3 in amino acids: CASSWRGGVTDTQYF. The CDR3 DNA is TGTGCCAGCAGCTGGCGTGGCGGGGTGACAGATACGCAGTATTTT.

This clone is a singleton in its sample. One end of the junction fails to match germline, which may point to a read error. The chain carries TRBV9 and TRBJ1-1; D is unresolved. The CDR3 has 14 amino acids. Germline V CDR1 and CDR2: SGDLS, YYNGEE. This CDR3 is CASSAVSENAEAFF. CDR3 bases: TGTGCCAGCAGCGCCGTTTCCGAGAACGCTGAAGCTTTCTTT.

The V gene is TRBV18, the J gene TRBJ2-7; 7 bases agree with TRBD1. Looked up from germline, CDR1 is KGHSH and CDR2 is LQKENI. V was clipped by 3 bases and J by 3 bases; unmatched bases: 8. The CDR3 has 15 amino acids. The CDR3 region has the DNA TGTGCCAGCTCACCGGGTGAGGGGGCGAGCTACGAGCAGTACTTC. Translation gives CASSPGEGASYEQYF.

The chain uses TRBV10-3 and TRBJ1-5; D ambiguous. This CDR3 has 14 residues. V was cut by 0 bases and J by 4 bases, with 7 bases left in between. Germline V gene data show CDR1 as ENHRY and CDR2 as SYGVKD. The CDR3 protein is CAISESPDNQPQHF. CDR3 sequence (DNA): TGTGCCATCAGTGAGTCGCCAGATAATCAGCCCCAGCATTTT.

CDR3 amino acids: CASSSGQGPAFF. CDR3 sequence (DNA): TGCGCCAGCAGCTCTGGACAGGGACCGGCTTTCTTT. The chain carries TRBV5-1 and TRBJ1-1, with 8 positions matching TRBD1. The germline V gene has CDR1 SGHRS and CDR2 YFSETQ. The V gene end was trimmed by 3 bases and the J gene end by 11 bases; junction bases not matched to a gene: 6. CDR3 length: 12 amino acids. The full variable domain, in which reference TRBV5-1 and TRBJ1-1 provide the parts outside the CDR3, is KAGVTQTPRYLIKTRGQQVTLSCSPISGHRSVSWYQQTPGQGLQFLFEYFSETQRNKGNFPGRFSGRQFSNSRSEMNVSTLELGDSALYLCASSSGQGPAFFGQGTRLTVV.

V is TRBV14 and J is TRBJ2-7; tentative D call: TRBD1 (6 bases). Germline CDR1 SGHDN, CDR2 FVKESK. Trimming left V 4 bases short and J 3 bases short, with 16 bases between. The CDR3 loop spans 15 amino acids. In nucleotides, the CDR3 is TGTGCCAGCAGCCGGACGGACAGCGAGTTCTACGAGCAGTACTTC. This translates into CASSRTDSEFYEQYF.

This chain connects TRBV25-1 to TRBJ2-3, with D perhaps TRBD1 (5 bases). Trimming removed 4 bases from V and 4 bases from J, with 12 bases in between. CDR3 length equals 14 residues. The V gene's germline CDR1 is MGHDK and CDR2 SYGVNS. CDR3 nucleotide sequence: TGTGCCAGCAGTGTAGGCAGGGCCGCAGATACGCAGTATTTT. It translates to CASSVGRAADTQYF.

The V gene is TRBV24-1, the J gene TRBJ2-1; 9 bases fit TRBD1. V dropped 0 bases and J dropped 8; count of bases not matched to a gene: 10. The CDR3 totals 17 residues. Germline V gene lookup returns CDR1 KGHDR and CDR2 SFDVKD. This CDR3 reads CATSDLRSGTGIYEQFF. CDR3 nucleotides: TGTGCCACCAGTGATTTGCGCTCCGGGACAGGGATATATGAGCAGTTCTTC.

This chain connects TRBV10-3 to TRBJ1-5; no firm D call. V dropped 0 bases and J dropped 5 bases, with 11 bases sitting between them. Germline CDR1 is ENHRY and CDR2 is SYGVKD. The CDR3 spans 15 residues. The CDR3 DNA follows: TGTGCCATCAGTGAGTCGAGGGAGGGCCATCAGCCCCAGCATTTT. Residues: CAISESREGHQPQHF.

The J gene is TRBJ2-7, the V gene TRBV18; 10 positions agree with TRBD1. This CDR3 spans 16 amino acids. J gave up 2 bases and V 3 bases, and 7 bases lay outside the gene matches. Germline V lookup: CDR1 KGHSH, CDR2 LQKENI. The CDR3 spells CASSPTGTGVPYEQYF. The CDR3 DNA follows: TGTGCCAGCTCACCTACCGGGACAGGGGTCCCCTACGAGCAGTACTTC.

The chain combines TRBV28 with TRBJ2-2; the match to TRBD1 covers 7 bases. Germline-derived CDR1 and CDR2 are MDHEN and SYDVKM. This CDR3 has 13 residues. With V trimmed by 6 bases and J by 12 bases, 10 bases remained unmatched. CDR3 sequence reads: CASSPKTGSKLFF. Here the CDR3 DNA reads TGTGCCAGCAGCCCCAAGACAGGGTCTAAGCTGTTTTTT.

This chain joins TRBV2 and TRBJ2-2; 13 bases agree with TRBD2. The J segment lost 0 bases and the V segment lost 6 bases, leaving 4 bases of the junction unmatched. The CDR3 is 17 residues long. Germline-derived CDR1 and CDR2 are SNHLY and FYNNEI. The CDR3 sequence: CASRDGLAGANTGELFF. The CDR3 coding sequence is TGTGCCAGCAGGGATGGACTAGCGGGAGCGAACACCGGGGAGCTGTTTTTT.

V usage is TRBV6-1 and J usage is TRBJ1-1; 7 positions match TRBD1. CDR3 length equals 17 residues. CDR1 is MNHNS and CDR2 is SASEGT in the germline V gene. V shed 3 bases and J 0 bases; nucleotides not matched to a gene: 10. The CDR3 DNA is TGTGCCAGCAGTGACGGACAGGTTCAACCCATGAACACTGAAGCTTTCTTT. Translating gives CASSDGQVQPMNTEAFF.

V usage is TRBV18 and J usage is TRBJ2-2; D remains unclear. CDR1 and CDR2 from the germline V gene are KGHSH and LQKENI. With 3 bases removed from V and 7 bases from J, the gap between germline ends came to 9 bases. This CDR3 is built from 13 residues. The CDR3 DNA follows: TGTGCCAGCTCACCCCCTGGAGTCGGGGAGCTGTTTTTT. Translated, it gives CASSPPGVGELFF.

The chain uses TRBV19 and TRBJ1-4; no definite D call. The CDR3 is 13 residues long. V lost 6 bases, J lost 4 bases, and 9 bases lay in between. Germline-derived CDR1 and CDR2 are LNHDA and SQIVND (reference sequence). CDR3 coding DNA: TGTGCCAGTAGCCAGAACAATAATGAAAAACTGTTTTTT. Translated: CASSQNNNEKLFF.

The chain has TRBV19 and TRBJ2-1; TRBD2 aligns across 7 bases. V dropped 0 bases and J dropped 8; count of bases not matched to a gene: 7. CDR3 size: 15 residues. Germline V gene data show CDR1 as LNHDA and CDR2 as SQIVND (reference sequence). This CDR3 is CASSIDGGSGDEQFF. CDR3 in DNA: TGTGCCAGTAGTATAGATGGCGGGAGCGGCGATGAGCAGTTCTTC. Based on the CDR3 plus reference TRBV19 and TRBJ2-1, the full variable domain is DGGITQSPKYLFRKEGQNVTLSCEQNLNHDAMYWYRQDPGQGLRLIYYSQIVNDFQKGDIAEGYSVSREKKESFPLTVTSAQKNPTAFYLCASSIDGGSGDEQFFGPGTRLTVL.